The clone carrying this T cell receptor beta chain was observed a few times. Assay used: immunoSEQ multiplex PCR; TCRdb lists only in-frame clones, some missing. The data hold around 40,000 clones, with around four fifths observed a single time. Germline V gene sequence: CDR1 KGHSH, CDR2 LQKENI. This CDR3 has 15 residues. V was clipped by 3 bases and J by 6 bases; unmatched bases: 5. These data belong to a study of OX40 agonist ivuxolimab in advanced cancers. The receptor comes from an adult with an advanced solid tumor such as melanoma, head and neck, liver or kidney cancer. The chain employs TRBV18 and TRBJ1-4; the match to TRBD1 covers 9 bases. The starting material was CD4+ or CD8+ T cells sorted from blood, obtained in a trial of the OX40 agonist ivuxolimab. The CDR3 loop is CASSPFRDRDEKLFF. In DNA, the CDR3 is TGTGCCAGCTCACCCTTCCGGGACAGGGATGAAAAACTGTTTTTT.